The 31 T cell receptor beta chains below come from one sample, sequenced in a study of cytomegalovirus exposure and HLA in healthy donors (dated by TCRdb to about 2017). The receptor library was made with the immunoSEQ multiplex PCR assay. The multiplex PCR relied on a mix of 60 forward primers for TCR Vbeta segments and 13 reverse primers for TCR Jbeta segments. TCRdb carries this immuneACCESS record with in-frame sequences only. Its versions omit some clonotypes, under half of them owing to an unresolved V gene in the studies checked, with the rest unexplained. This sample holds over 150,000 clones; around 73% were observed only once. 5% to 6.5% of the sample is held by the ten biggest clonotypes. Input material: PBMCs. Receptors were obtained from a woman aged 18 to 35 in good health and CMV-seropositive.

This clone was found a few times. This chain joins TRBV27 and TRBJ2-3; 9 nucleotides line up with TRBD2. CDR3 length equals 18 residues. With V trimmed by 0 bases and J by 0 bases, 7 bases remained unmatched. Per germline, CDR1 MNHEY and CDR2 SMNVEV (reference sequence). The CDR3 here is CASSLSSLAGYSTDTQYF. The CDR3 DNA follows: TGTGCCAGCAGTTTATCTTCCCTAGCGGGGTATAGCACAGATACGCAGTATTTT.

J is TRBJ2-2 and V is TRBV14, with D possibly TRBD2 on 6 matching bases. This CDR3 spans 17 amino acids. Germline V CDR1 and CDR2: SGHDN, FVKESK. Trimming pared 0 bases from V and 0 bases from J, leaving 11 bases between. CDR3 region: CASSQDRPGANTGELFF. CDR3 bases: TGTGCCAGCAGCCAAGATCGGCCGGGGGCGAACACCGGGGAGCTGTTTTTT.

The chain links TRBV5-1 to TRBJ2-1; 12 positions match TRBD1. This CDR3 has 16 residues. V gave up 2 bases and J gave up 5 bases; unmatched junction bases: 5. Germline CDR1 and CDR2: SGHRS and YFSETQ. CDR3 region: CASSLGDRGLNNEQFF. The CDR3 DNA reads TGCGCCAGCAGCTTAGGGGACAGGGGGCTCAACAATGAGCAGTTCTTC. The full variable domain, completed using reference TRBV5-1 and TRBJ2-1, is KAGVTQTPRYLIKTRGQQVTLSCSPISGHRSVSWYQQTPGQGLQFLFEYFSETQRNKGNFPGRFSGRQFSNSRSEMNVSTLELGDSALYLCASSLGDRGLNNEQFFGPGTRLTVL.

CDR3 loop: CASKRTSGGPYEQYF. The CDR3 DNA is TGTGCCAGCAAACGGACTAGCGGGGGTCCCTACGAGCAGTACTTC. The V and J genes are TRBV6-1 and TRBJ2-7; 13 bases match TRBD2. There are 15 residues in the CDR3. V shed 7 bases, J shed 2 bases, and the junction held 5 bases outside the gene matches. Germline values: CDR1 MNHNS, CDR2 SASEGT.

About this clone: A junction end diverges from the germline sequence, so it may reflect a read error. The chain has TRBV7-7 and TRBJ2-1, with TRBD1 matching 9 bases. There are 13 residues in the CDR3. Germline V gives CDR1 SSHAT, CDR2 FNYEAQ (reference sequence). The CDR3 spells CASSLLLGTGKLF. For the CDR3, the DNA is TGTGCTAGCAGCTTACTACTCGGGACAGGGAAACTCTTC. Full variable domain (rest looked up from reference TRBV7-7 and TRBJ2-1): GAGVSQSPRYKVTKRGQDVTLRCDPISSHATLYWYQQALGQGPEFLTYFNYEAQPDKSGLPSDRFSAERPEGSISTLTIQRTEQRDSAMYRCASSLLLGTGKLFGPGTRLTVL.

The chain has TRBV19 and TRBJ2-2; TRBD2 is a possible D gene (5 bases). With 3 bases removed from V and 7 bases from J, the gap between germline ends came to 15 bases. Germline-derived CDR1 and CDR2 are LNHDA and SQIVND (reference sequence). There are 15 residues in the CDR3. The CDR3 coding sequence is TGTGCCAGTAGTATCGACCCGCGAGGGTACGGGGAGCTGTTTTTT. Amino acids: CASSIDPRGYGELFF. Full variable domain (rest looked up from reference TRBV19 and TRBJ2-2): DGGITQSPKYLFRKEGQNVTLSCEQNLNHDAMYWYRQDPGQGLRLIYYSQIVNDFQKGDIAEGYSVSREKKESFPLTVTSAQKNPTAFYLCASSIDPRGYGELFFGEGSRLTVL.

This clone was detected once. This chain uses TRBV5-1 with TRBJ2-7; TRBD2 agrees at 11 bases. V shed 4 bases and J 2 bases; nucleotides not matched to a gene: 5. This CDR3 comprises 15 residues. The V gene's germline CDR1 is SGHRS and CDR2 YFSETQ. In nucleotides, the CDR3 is TGCGCCAGCAGCGGACTAGCGGGTGCTACCTACGAGCAGTACTTC. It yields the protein CASSGLAGATYEQYF.

The CDR3: CASRTGTSIGYEQYF. Written as DNA, the CDR3 is TGTGCCAGCAGAACCGGGACTAGCATTGGCTACGAGCAGTACTTC. The chain links TRBV6-6 to TRBJ2-7; 9 bases fit TRBD2. This CDR3 has 15 residues. Losses at the gene ends were 6 bases for V and 3 bases for J; bases not matched to a gene: 9. Germline V gene sequence: CDR1 MNHNY, CDR2 SVGAGI (reference sequence).

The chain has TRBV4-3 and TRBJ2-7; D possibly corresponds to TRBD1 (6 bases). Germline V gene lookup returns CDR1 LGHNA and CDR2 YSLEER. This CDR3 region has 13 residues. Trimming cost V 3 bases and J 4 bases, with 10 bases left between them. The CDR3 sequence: CASSQIQGYEQYF. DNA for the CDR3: TGCGCCAGCAGCCAGATTCAGGGGTACGAGCAGTACTTC.

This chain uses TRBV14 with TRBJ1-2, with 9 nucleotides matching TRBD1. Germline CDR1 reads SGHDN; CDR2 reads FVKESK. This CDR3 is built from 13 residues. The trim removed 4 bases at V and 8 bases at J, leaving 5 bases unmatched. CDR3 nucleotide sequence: TGTGCCAGCAGCCCTACAGGGGGCTACGGCTACACCTTC. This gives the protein CASSPTGGYGYTF.

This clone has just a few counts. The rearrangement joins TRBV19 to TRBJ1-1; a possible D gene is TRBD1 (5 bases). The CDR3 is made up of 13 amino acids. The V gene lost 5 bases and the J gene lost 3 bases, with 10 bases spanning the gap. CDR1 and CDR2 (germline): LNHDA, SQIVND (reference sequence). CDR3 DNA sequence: TGTGCCAGTAGTCGTCAGGGTTACACTGAAGCTTTCTTT. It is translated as CASSRQGYTEAFF.

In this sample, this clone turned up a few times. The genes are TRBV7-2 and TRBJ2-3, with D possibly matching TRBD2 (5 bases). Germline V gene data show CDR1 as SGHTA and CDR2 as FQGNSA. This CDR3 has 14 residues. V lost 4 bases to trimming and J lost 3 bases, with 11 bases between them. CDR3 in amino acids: CASSSRWRTDTQYF. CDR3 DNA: TGTGCCAGCAGCTCTAGGTGGAGGACAGATACGCAGTATTTT.

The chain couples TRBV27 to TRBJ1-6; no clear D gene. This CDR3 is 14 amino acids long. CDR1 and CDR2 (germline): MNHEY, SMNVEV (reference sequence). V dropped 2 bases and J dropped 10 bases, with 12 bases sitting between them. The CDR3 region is CASSLLLRESPLHF. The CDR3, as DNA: TGTGCCAGCAGTTTACTTCTTAGGGAGTCACCCCTCCACTTT.

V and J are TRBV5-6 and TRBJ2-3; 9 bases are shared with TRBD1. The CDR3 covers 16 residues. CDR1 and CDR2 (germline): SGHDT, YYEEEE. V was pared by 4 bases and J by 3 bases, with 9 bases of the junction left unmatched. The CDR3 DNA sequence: TGTGCCAGCAGCCGTACCGGGACAGGGATTACAGATACGCAGTATTTT. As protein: CASSRTGTGITDTQYF.

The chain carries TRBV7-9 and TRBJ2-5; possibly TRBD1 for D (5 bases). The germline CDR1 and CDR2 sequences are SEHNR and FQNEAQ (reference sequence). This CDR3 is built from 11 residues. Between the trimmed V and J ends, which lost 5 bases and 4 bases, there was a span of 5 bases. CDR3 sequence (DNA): TGTGCCAGCAGCCAGGGAGAGACCCAGTACTTC. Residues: CASSQGETQYF. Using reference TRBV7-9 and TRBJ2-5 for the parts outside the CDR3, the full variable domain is DTGVSQNPRHKITKRGQNVTFRCDPISEHNRLYWYRQTLGQGPEFLTYFQNEAQLEKSRLLSDRFSAERPKGSFSTLEIQRTEQGDSAMYLCASSQGETQYFGPGTRLLVL.

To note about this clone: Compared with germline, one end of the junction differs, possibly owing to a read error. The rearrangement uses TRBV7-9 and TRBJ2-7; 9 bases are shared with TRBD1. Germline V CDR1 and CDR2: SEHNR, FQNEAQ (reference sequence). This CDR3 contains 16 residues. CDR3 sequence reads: CSSSLAQGARSYEQYF. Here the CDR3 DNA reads TGTTCCAGCAGCTTAGCACAGGGGGCGCGCTCCTACGAGCAGTACTTC.

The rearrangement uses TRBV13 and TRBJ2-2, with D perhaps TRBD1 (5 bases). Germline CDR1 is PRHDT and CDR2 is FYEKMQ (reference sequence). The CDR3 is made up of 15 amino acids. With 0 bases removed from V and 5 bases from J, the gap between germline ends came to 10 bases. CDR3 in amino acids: CASSLGQGTTGELFF. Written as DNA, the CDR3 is TGTGCCAGCAGCTTAGGGCAGGGTACGACCGGGGAGCTGTTTTTT.

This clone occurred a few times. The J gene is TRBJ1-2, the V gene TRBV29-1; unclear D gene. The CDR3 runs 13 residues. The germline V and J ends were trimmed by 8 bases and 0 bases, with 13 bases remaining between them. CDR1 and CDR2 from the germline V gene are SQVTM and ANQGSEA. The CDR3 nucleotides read TGCAGCTATTCCGGGGTTACTAACTATGGCTACACCTTC. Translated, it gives CSYSGVTNYGYTF.

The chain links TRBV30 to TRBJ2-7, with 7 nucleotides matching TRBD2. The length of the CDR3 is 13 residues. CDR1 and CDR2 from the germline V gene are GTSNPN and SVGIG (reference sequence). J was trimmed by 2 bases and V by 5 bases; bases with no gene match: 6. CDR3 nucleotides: TGTGCCTGGGTCGGGACTACAGCCTACGAGCAGTACTTC. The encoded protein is CAWVGTTAYEQYF.

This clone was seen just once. As DNA, the CDR3 is TGTGCCAGCAGCCCCAGACTAGCGGGGGGGTCGGACATTCAGTACTTC. Translated: CASSPRLAGGSDIQYF. This chain joins TRBV5-5 and TRBJ2-4, with TRBD2 matching 14 bases. The germline V gene encodes CDR1 SGHKS and CDR2 YYEKEE (reference sequence). V shed 4 bases and J 8 bases; nucleotides not matched to a gene: 8. CDR3 length equals 16 residues.

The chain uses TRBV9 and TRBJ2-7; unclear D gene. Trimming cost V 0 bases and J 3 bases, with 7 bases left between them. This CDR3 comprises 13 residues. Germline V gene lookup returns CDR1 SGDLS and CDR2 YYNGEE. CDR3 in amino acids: CASSVEAGYEQYF. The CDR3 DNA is TGTGCCAGCAGCGTAGAGGCAGGCTACGAGCAGTACTTC. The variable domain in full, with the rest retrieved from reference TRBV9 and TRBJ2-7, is DSGVTQTPKHLITATGQRVTLRCSPRSGDLSVYWYQQSLDQGLQFLIQYYNGEERAKGNILERFSAQQFPDLHSELNLSSLELGDSALYFCASSVEAGYEQYFGPGTRLTVT.

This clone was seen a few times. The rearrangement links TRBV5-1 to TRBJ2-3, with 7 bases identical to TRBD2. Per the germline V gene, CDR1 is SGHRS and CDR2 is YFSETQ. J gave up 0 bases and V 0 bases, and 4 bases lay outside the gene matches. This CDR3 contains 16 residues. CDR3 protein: CASSLARGGSTDTQYF. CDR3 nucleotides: TGCGCCAGCAGCTTGGCCCGCGGGGGAAGCACAGATACGCAGTATTTT.

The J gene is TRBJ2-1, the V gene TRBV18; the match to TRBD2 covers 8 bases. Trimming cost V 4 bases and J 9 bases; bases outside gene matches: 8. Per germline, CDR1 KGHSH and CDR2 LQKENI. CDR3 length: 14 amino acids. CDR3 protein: CASSLSGTSIEQFF. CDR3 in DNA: TGTGCCAGCTCACTCTCCGGGACTAGTATTGAGCAGTTCTTC.

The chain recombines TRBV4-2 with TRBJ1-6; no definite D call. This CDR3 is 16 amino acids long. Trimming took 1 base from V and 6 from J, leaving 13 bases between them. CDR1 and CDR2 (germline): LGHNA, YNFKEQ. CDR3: CASSQVGEAFNSPLHF. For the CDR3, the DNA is TGTGCCAGCAGCCAAGTAGGAGAGGCGTTTAATTCACCCCTCCACTTT.

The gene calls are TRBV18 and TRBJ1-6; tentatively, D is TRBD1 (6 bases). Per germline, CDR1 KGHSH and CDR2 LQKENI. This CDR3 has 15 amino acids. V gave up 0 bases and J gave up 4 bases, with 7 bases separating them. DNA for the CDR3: TGTGCCAGCTCACCACCGGGACATTATAATTCACCCCTCCACTTT. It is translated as CASSPPGHYNSPLHF.

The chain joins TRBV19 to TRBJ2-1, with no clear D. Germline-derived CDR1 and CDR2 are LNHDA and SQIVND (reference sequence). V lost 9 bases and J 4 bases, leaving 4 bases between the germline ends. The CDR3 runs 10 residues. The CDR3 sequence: CASFYNEQFF. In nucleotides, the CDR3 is TGTGCCAGCTTTTACAATGAGCAGTTCTTC.

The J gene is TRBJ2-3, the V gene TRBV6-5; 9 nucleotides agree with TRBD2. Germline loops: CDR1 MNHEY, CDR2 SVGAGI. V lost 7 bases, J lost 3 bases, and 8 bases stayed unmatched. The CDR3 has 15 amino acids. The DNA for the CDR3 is TGTGCCAGCACCCAGCGGGGGGCCAGGACAGATACGCAGTATTTT. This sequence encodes CASTQRGARTDTQYF.

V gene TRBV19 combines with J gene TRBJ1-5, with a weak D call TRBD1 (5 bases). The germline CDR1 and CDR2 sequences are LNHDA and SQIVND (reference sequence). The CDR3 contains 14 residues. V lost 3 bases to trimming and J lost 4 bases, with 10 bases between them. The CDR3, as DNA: TGTGCCAGTAGTATCACAGGAACAAATCAGCCCCAGCATTTT. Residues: CASSITGTNQPQHF.

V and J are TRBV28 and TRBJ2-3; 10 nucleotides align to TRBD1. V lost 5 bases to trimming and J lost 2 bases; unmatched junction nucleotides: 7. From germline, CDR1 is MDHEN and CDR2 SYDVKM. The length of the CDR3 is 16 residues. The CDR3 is CASSLPGTGATDTQYF. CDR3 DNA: TGTGCCAGCAGTCTTCCCGGGACAGGGGCCACAGATACGCAGTATTTT.

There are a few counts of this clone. In DNA form, the CDR3 reads TGTGCCAGCAGTGAAGCTACTAGCGGGGGGGCCACCACGCAGTATTTT. This gives the protein CASSEATSGGATTQYF. The chain carries TRBV6-1 and TRBJ2-3, with TRBD2 matching 13 bases. The CDR3 is made up of 16 amino acids. Germline V gene data show CDR1 as MNHNS and CDR2 as SASEGT. V shed 0 bases and J 9 bases; nucleotides not matched to a gene: 6.

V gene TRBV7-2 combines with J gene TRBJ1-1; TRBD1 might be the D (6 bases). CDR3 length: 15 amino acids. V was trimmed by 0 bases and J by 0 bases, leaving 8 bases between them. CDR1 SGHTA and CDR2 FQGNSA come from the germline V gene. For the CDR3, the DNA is TGTGCCAGCAGCTTAGCCACAGGGCTGAACACTGAAGCTTTCTTT. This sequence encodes CASSLATGLNTEAFF.